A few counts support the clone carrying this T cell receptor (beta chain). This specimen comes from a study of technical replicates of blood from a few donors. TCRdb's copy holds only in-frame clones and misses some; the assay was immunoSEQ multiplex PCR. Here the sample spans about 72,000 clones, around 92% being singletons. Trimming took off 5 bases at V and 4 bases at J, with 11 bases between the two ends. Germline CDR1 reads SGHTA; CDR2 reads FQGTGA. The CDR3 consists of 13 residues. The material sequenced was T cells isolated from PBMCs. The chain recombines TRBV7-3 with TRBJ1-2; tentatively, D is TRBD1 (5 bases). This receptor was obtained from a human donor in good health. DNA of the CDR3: TGTGCCAGCAGCGTCAGGGATCTCTATGGCTACACCTTC. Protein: CASSVRDLYGYTF. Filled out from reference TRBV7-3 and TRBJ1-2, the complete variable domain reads GAGVSQTPSNKVTEKGKYVELRCDPISGHTALYWYRQSLGQGPEFLIYFQGTGAADDSGLPNDRFFAVRPEGSVSTLKIQRTERGDSAVYLCASSVRDLYGYTFGSGTRLTVV.